This passage covers 25 T cell receptor beta chains from one sample sequenced in a study of CXCR3-negative and CXCR3-positive naive CD8 T cells. Regarding the study as a whole: In CXCR3-positive naive cells, the TRB CDR3s were more hydrophobic than in CXCR3-negative naive cells.

The antigens of these receptors remain unknown. UMI-labeled 5' RACE TRB cDNA libraries were prepared from the cells. From the 5' RACE reads, TCRdb lists one entry per CDR3 protein and no DNA. The repertoire table contains some 99,000 distinct CDR3 sequences. The sequenced sample consisted of naive CXCR3+ CD8+ T cells from blood. The subset: CD45RO-CCR7+CD27+CD95- naive CD8+ T cells expressing CXCR3 (TNR3+). The receptors here all came from a human donor in good health. Some clones in this sample may be carry-over from other donors' samples.

This chain joins TRBV12-3 or TRBV12-4 and TRBJ2-3; checking the TCRdb D call of TRBD1 is not possible without DNA. CDR3 length: 14 residues. This CDR3 reads CASSLGQSTDTQYF.

The CDR3 sequence: CASGWTGGPVRDTQYF. The chain carries TRBV7-8 and TRBJ2-3; the TCRdb call, TRBD1, lacks DNA for checking. This CDR3 is built from 16 residues. Germline CDR1 SGHVS, CDR2 FQNEAQ.

The chain carries TRBV6-5 and TRBJ2-1; TCRdb lists TRBD1, though no DNA is available to test this call. The CDR3 covers 15 residues. CDR1 is MNHEY and CDR2 is SVGAGI in the germline V gene. The CDR3 loop is CASSNPGQGRNEQFF.

V usage is TRBV6-2 or TRBV6-3 and J usage is TRBJ1-1. This CDR3 is built from 11 residues. The germline V gene encodes CDR1 MNHEY and CDR2 SVGEGT. The CDR3 sequence: CASSYGTEAFF.

This chain's CDR3 is CASSLIVQAFKETQYF. The V gene is TRBV28, the J gene TRBJ2-5; lacking DNA, the TRBD1 call made by TCRdb goes unchecked. Germline V gene sequence: CDR1 MDHEN, CDR2 SYDVKM. This CDR3 comprises 16 residues.

This chain connects TRBV24-1 to TRBJ2-1. CDR3 length: 14 residues. Germline assignment: CDR1 KGHDR and CDR2 SFDVKD. CDR3: CATGDLGTYNEQFF.

V and J are TRBV28 and TRBJ2-3; TCRdb selects TRBD2, and the lack of DNA leaves this call unchecked. Germline CDR1 reads MDHEN; CDR2 reads SYDVKM. The CDR3 has 14 amino acids. CDR3 residues: CATGQRVGEDTQYF. Looking up the rest from reference TRBV28 and TRBJ2-3 gives the full variable domain: DVKVTQSSRYLVKRTGEKVFLECVQDMDHENMFWYRQDPGLGLRLIYFSYDVKMKEKGDIPEGYSVSREKKERFSLILESASTNQTSMYLCATGQRVGEDTQYFGPGTRLTVL.

This rearrangement joins TRBV7-8 to TRBJ2-6. Germline CDR1 reads SGHVS; CDR2 reads FQNEAQ. The CDR3 extends over 14 amino acids. The CDR3 spells CASSLAGRADVLTF.

The CDR3 reads CSVEVYGETPRVNYGYTF. The chain combines TRBV29-1 with TRBJ1-2. There are 18 residues in the CDR3. The germline V gene has CDR1 SQVTM and CDR2 ANQGSEA.

V usage is TRBV7-9 and J usage is TRBJ2-1; TCRdb names TRBD1, which stays unverified in the absence of DNA. CDR3 length: 16 amino acids. CDR1 SEHNR and CDR2 FQNEAQ come from the germline V gene (reference sequence). The CDR3: CASSLGGGSPYNEQFF.

J is TRBJ1-2 and V is TRBV23-1. TRBV23-1 is an ORF, and what it does is uncertain. This CDR3 comprises 11 residues. CDR3 protein: CASSIEEGYTF.

The chain employs TRBV27 and TRBJ2-7; TCRdb's D call of TRBD1 is untestable without DNA. The V gene's germline CDR1 is MNHEY and CDR2 SMNVEV (reference sequence). This CDR3 spans 15 amino acids. The CDR3 sequence: CASSFSFRGLYEQYF.

The chain is built from TRBV6-4 and TRBJ2-1; lacking DNA, the TRBD2 call made by TCRdb goes unchecked. This CDR3 has 13 amino acids. Per germline, CDR1 MRHNA and CDR2 SNTAGT. The CDR3 spells CASSRTSMNEQFF.

The V call is TRBV8-2, the J call TRBJ1-5; checking the TCRdb D call of TRBD1 is not possible without DNA. TRBV8-2 is a pseudogene. This CDR3 has 15 amino acids. CDR3 residues: CGDRGGSTIHQPQHF.

This CDR3 reads CASSLRAGIDTEAFF. V and J are TRBV3-1 and TRBJ1-1; the TCRdb D gene call, TRBD1, has no DNA to confirm it. The CDR3 runs to 15 residues. Germline V lookup: CDR1 LGHDT, CDR2 YNNKEL (reference sequence). The full variable domain, in which reference TRBV3-1 and TRBJ1-1 provide the parts outside the CDR3, is DTAVSQTPKYLVTQMGNDKSIKCEQNLGHDTMYWYKQDSKKFLKIMFSYNNKELIINETVPNRFSPKSPDKAHLNLHINSLELGDSAVYFCASSLRAGIDTEAFFGQGTRLTVV.

The gene calls are TRBV5-1 and TRBJ2-3; lacking DNA, the TRBD2 call made by TCRdb goes unchecked. The CDR3 runs 16 residues. Germline lookup yields CDR1 SGHRS and CDR2 YFSETQ. The CDR3 loop reads CASSFGSGGAFDTQYF.

V and J are TRBV9 and TRBJ1-5. The germline V gene has CDR1 SGDLS and CDR2 YYNGEE. The CDR3 length is 14 residues. CDR3 in amino acids: CASSVADSNQPQHF.

The chain recombines TRBV7-6 with TRBJ2-5. In germline, CDR1 is SGHVS, CDR2 FNYEAQ. This CDR3 has 14 residues. CDR3 sequence reads: CASSLRQYQETQYF. Full variable domain (rest looked up from reference TRBV7-6 and TRBJ2-5): GAGVSQSPRYKVTKRGQDVALRCDPISGHVSLYWYRQALGQGPEFLTYFNYEAQQDKSGLPNDRFSAERPEGSISTLTIQRTEQRDSAMYRCASSLRQYQETQYFGPGTRLLVL.

The chain couples TRBV7-2 to TRBJ2-7; with no DNA, the TCRdb D assignment of TRBD1 cannot be verified. This CDR3 has 15 amino acids. Germline V lookup: CDR1 SGHTA, CDR2 FQGNSA. The CDR3 is CASSTWTGGGHEQYF.

The gene calls are TRBV7-9 and TRBJ2-1; TCRdb proposes TRBD1, but this gene call is untestable without DNA. CDR3 size: 15 residues. The V gene's germline CDR1 is SEHNR and CDR2 FQNEAQ (reference sequence). The CDR3 protein is CASSLVQGNWNEQFF.

The J gene is TRBJ2-7, the V gene TRBV12-3 or TRBV12-4; the TCRdb call, TRBD2, lacks DNA for checking. The CDR3 covers 13 residues. The CDR3 spells CASPQGTKDEQYF.

The chain employs TRBV7-3 and TRBJ2-1; TCRdb reports TRBD1, a call that lacks DNA to check it against. Germline V gene data show CDR1 as SGHTA and CDR2 as FQGTGA. The CDR3 is made up of 16 amino acids. CDR3 region: CASSLGQGLSYNEQFF.

The chain combines TRBV2 with TRBJ2-1; TCRdb's D gene call, TRBD2, goes unchecked for lack of DNA. The CDR3 totals 15 residues. Per germline, CDR1 SNHLY and CDR2 FYNNEI. The CDR3 is CASSPGPTIYNEQFF.

The chain recombines TRBV29-1 with TRBJ2-3. This CDR3 contains 13 residues. The V gene's germline CDR1 is SQVTM and CDR2 ANQGSEA. CDR3 loop: CSVEDGNTDTQYF.

The V call is TRBV5-1, the J call TRBJ1-1; no DNA is available, so the TRBD1 call from TCRdb remains unchecked. This CDR3 has 16 residues. Looked up from germline, CDR1 is SGHRS and CDR2 is YFSETQ. The CDR3 spells CASSSETGSLGVEAFF.